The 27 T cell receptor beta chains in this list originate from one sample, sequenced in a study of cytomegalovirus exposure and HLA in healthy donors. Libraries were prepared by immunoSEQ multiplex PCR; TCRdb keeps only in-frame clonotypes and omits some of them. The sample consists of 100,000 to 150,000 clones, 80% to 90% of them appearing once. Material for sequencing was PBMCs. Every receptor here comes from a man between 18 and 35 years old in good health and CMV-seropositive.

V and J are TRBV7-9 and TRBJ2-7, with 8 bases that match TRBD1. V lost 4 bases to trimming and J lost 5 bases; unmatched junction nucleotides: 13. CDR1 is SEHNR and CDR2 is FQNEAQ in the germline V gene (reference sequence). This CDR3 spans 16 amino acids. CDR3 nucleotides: TGTGCCAGCAGCTCCAGGGGCGGCCAGGGGGCGGACGAGCAGTACTTC. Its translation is CASSSRGGQGADEQYF.

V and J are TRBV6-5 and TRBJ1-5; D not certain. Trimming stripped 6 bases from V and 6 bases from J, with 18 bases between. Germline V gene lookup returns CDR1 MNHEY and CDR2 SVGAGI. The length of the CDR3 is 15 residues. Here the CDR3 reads CASSPRTVGAQPQHF. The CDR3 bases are TGTGCCAGCAGCCCTCGAACGGTGGGAGCTCAGCCCCAGCATTTT.

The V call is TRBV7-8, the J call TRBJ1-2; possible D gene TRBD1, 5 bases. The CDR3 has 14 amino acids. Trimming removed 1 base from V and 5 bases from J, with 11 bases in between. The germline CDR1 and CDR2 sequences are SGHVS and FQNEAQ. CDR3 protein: CASSLDDRPYGYTF. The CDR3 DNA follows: TGTGCCAGCAGCTTAGATGACAGACCATATGGCTACACCTTC.

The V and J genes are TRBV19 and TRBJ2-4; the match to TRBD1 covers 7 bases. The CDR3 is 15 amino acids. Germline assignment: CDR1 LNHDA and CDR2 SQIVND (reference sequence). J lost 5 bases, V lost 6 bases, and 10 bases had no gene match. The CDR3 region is CASSIMTGFENIQYF. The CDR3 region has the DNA TGTGCCAGTAGCATAATGACAGGGTTTGAAAACATTCAGTACTTC.

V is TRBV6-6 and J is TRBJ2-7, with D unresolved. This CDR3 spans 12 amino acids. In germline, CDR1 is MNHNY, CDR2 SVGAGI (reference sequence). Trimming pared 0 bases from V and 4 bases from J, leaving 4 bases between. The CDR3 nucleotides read TGTGCCAGCAGTTACTCGTCTTACGAGCAGTACTTC. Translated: CASSYSSYEQYF.

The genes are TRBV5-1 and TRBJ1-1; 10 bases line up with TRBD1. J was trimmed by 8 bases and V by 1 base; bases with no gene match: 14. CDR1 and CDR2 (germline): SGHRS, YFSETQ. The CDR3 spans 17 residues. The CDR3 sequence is CASSLRVPGQGREEAFF. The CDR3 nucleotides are TGCGCCAGCAGCTTGAGGGTTCCGGGACAGGGGAGGGAAGAAGCTTTCTTT.

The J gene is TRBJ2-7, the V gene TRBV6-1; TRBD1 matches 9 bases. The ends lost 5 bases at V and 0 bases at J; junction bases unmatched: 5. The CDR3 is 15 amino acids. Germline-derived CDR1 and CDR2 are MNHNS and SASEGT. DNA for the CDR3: TGTGCCAGCAGTCACCGGGACAGGGCCTCCTACGAGCAGTACTTC. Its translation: CASSHRDRASYEQYF.

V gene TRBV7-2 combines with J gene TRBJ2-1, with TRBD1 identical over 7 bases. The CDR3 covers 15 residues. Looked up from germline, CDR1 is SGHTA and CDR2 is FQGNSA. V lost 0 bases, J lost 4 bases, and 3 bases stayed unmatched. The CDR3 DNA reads TGTGCCAGCAGCTTAGCGCCGACAGGGTACAATGAGCAGTTCTTC. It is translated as CASSLAPTGYNEQFF.

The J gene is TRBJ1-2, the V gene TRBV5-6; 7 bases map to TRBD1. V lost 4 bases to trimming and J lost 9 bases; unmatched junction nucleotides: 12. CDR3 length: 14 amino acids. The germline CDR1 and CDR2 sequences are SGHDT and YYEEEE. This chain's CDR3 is CASSLPTGAGSYTF. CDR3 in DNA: TGTGCCAGCAGCCTCCCTACAGGGGCGGGGAGCTACACCTTC. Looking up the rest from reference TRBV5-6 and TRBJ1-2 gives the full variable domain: DAGVTQSPTHLIKTRGQQVTLRCSPKSGHDTVSWYQQALGQGPQFIFQYYEEEERQRGNFPDRFSGHQFPNYSSELNVNALLLGDSALYLCASSLPTGAGSYTFGSGTRLTVV.

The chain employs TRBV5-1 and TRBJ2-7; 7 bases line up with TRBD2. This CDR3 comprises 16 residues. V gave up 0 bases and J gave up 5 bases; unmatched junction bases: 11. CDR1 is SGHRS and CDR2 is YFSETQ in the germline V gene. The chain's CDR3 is CASSLAPRGTMDEQYF. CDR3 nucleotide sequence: TGCGCCAGCAGCTTGGCCCCAAGAGGGACTATGGACGAGCAGTACTTC. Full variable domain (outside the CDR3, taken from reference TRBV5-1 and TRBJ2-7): KAGVTQTPRYLIKTRGQQVTLSCSPISGHRSVSWYQQTPGQGLQFLFEYFSETQRNKGNFPGRFSGRQFSNSRSEMNVSTLELGDSALYLCASSLAPRGTMDEQYFGPGTRLTVT.

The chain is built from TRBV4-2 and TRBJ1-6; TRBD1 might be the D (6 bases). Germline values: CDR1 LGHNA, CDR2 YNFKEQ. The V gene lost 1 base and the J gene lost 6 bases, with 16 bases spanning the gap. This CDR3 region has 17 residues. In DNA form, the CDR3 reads TGTGCCAGCAGCCAAGTCTGGGAGACAGGTATTAATTCACCCCTCCACTTT. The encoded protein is CASSQVWETGINSPLHF.

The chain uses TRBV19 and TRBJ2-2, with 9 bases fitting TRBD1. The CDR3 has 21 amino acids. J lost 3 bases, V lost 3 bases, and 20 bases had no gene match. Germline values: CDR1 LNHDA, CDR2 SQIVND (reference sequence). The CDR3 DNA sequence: TGTGCCAGTAGTATTGTTCCGGGACAGGGAAGGGCGGGGGCTTACACCGGGGAGCTGTTTTTT. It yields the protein CASSIVPGQGRAGAYTGELFF.

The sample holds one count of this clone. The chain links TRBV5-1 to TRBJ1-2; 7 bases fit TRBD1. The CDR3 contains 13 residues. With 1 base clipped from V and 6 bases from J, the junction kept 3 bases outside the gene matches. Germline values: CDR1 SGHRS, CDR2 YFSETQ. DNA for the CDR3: TGCGCCAGCAGCTTGCAGACAGGGAATGGCTACACCTTC. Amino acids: CASSLQTGNGYTF.

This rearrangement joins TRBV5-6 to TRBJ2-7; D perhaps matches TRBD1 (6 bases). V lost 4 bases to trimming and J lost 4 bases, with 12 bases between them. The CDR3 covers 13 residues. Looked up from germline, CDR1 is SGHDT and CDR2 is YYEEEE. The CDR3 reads CASSPGHQYEQYF. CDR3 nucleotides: TGTGCCAGCAGCCCGGGACACCAGTACGAGCAGTACTTC.

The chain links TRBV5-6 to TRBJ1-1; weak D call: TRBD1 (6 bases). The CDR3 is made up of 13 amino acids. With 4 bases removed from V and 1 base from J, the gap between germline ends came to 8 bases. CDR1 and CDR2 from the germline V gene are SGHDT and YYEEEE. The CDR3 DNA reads TGTGCCAGCAGCGGACAGCAGAACACTGAAGCTTTCTTT. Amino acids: CASSGQQNTEAFF.

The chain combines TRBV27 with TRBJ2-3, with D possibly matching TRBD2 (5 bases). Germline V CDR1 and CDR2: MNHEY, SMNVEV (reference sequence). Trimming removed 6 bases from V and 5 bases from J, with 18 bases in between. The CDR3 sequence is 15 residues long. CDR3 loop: CASRYGLGSQDTQYF. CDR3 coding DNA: TGTGCCAGCAGGTACGGACTTGGGAGCCAAGATACGCAGTATTTT.

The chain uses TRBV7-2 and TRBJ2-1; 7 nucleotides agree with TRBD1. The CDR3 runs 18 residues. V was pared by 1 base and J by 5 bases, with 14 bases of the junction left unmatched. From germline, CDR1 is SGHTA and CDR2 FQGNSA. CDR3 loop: CASSLVFHTGAIDNEQFF. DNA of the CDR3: TGTGCCAGCAGCTTAGTCTTCCACACAGGGGCCATCGACAATGAGCAGTTCTTC.

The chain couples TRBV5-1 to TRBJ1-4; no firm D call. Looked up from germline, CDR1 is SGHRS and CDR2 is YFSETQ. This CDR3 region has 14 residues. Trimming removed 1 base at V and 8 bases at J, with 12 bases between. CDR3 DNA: TGCGCCAGCAGCTTGTACGTTGGCGGCGAAAAACTGTTTTTT. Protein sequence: CASSLYVGGEKLFF.

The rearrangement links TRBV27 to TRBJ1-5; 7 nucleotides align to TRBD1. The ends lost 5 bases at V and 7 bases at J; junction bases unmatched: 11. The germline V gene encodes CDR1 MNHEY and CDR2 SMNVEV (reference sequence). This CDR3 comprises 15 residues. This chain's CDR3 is CASSPTGVVDQPQHF. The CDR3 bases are TGTGCCAGCAGTCCAACAGGGGTAGTAGACCAGCCCCAGCATTTT.

In DNA form, the CDR3 reads TGTGCCAGCAGTACGGGTGGGTTGAACGAGCAGTACTTC. Translating gives CASSTGGLNEQYF. The rearrangement links TRBV5-4 to TRBJ2-7; D is unclear. CDR1 and CDR2 (germline): SGHNT, YYREEE (reference sequence). V dropped 5 bases and J dropped 5 bases, with 14 bases sitting between them. The CDR3 is made up of 13 amino acids. Complete variable domain (other parts from reference TRBV5-4 and TRBJ2-7): ETGVTQSPTHLIKTRGQQVTLRCSSQSGHNTVSWYQQALGQGPQFIFQYYREEENGRGNFPPRFSGLQFPNYSSELNVNALELDDSALYLCASSTGGLNEQYFGPGTRLTVT.

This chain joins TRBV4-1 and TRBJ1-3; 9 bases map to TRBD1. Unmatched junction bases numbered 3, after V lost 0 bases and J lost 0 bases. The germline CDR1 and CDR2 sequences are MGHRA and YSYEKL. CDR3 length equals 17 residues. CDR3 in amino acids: CASSQDDRGGSGNTIYF. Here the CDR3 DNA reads TGCGCCAGCAGCCAAGATGACAGGGGGGGCTCTGGAAACACCATATATTTT.

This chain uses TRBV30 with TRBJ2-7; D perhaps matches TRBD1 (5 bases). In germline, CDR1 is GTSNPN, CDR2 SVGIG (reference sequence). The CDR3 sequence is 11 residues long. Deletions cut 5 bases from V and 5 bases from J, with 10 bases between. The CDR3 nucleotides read TGTGCCTGGGCCAGGGTGGACGAGCAGTACTTC. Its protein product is CAWARVDEQYF.

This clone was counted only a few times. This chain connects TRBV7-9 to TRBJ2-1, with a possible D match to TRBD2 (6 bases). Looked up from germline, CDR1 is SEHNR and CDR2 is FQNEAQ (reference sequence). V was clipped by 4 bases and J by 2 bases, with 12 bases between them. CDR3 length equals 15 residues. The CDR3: CASSSRGLTYNEQFF. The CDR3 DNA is TGTGCCAGCAGCTCGCGGGGCCTGACCTACAATGAGCAGTTCTTC. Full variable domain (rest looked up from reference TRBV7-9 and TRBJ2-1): DTGVSQNPRHKITKRGQNVTFRCDPISEHNRLYWYRQTLGQGPEFLTYFQNEAQLEKSRLLSDRFSAERPKGSFSTLEIQRTEQGDSAMYLCASSSRGLTYNEQFFGPGTRLTVL.

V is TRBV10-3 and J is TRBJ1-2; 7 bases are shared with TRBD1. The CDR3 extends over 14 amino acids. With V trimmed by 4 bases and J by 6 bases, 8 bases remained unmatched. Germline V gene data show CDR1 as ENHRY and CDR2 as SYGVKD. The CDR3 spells CAISALEGANGYTF. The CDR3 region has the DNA TGTGCCATCAGTGCCCTCGAGGGGGCGAATGGCTACACCTTC.

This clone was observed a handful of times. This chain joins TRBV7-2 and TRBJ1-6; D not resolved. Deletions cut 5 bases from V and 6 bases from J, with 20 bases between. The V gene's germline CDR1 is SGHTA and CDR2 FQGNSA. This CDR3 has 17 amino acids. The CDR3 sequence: CASSTWSSSNINSPLHF. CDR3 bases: TGTGCCAGCAGCACCTGGAGCTCCAGTAATATTAATTCACCCCTCCACTTT.

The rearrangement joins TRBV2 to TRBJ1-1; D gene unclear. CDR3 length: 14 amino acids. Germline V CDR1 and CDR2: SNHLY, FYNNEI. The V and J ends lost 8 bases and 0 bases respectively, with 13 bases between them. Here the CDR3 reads CASPRPGLNTEAFF. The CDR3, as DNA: TGTGCCAGCCCTAGGCCCGGATTGAACACTGAAGCTTTCTTT.

The CDR3 nucleotides read TGTGCCAGCAGCCCCCTCCCCGTCGGGACTAGCGGGGGGGCCGTAGAGACCCAGTACTTC. It translates to CASSPLPVGTSGGAVETQYF. The chain links TRBV7-6 to TRBJ2-5, with 16 bases identical to TRBD2. The V segment lost 5 bases and the J segment 4 bases; nucleotides outside the gene matches: 16. The CDR3 has 20 amino acids. CDR1 and CDR2 from the germline V gene are SGHVS and FNYEAQ.